These 4 T cell receptor beta chains share one sample of origin, sequenced in a study of blood T cells in healthy people across ages. The authors ran a second PCR of roughly 6 to 12 cycles using a sample-barcoded 5' primer and a J-beta primer mix. TCRdb re-called the 5' RACE reads with MiXCR, one entry per CDR3 protein. The sample consists of 950,000 to 1,200,000 distinct CDR3 sequences, under 40% of them appearing once. Sequencing used blood. Receptors originate from a man aged 18 to 29 in good health.

This sequence joins TRBV10-3 and TRBJ2-5, with TRBD1 matching 7 bases. V was pared by 0 bases and J by 3 bases, with 4 bases of the junction left unmatched. CDR1 ENHRY and CDR2 SYGVKD come from the germline V gene. The CDR3 length is 15 residues. The CDR3 protein is CAISESGTEKETQYF. The CDR3 nucleotides are TGTGCCATCAGTGAGTCAGGGACAGAAAAAGAGACCCAGTACTTC.

This clonotype was picked up a small number of times. V is TRBV6-2 or TRBV6-3 and J is TRBJ2-7; 7 bases are a match to TRBD1. The CDR3 covers 14 residues. Germline V gene data show CDR1 as MNHEY and CDR2 as SVGEGT. Trimming cost V 2 bases and J 5 bases; bases outside gene matches: 6. The CDR3 DNA is TGTGCCAGCAGTTACGACAGGGTTTCCCACGAGCAGTACTTC. Its translation: CASSYDRVSHEQYF.

This clonotype has a handful of counts. The chain combines TRBV9 with TRBJ2-3, with 8 bases aligning to TRBD2. Germline V gives CDR1 SGDLS, CDR2 YYNGEE. V was clipped by 6 bases and J by 1 base; unmatched bases: 7. The CDR3 consists of 15 residues. CDR3 coding DNA: TGTGCCAGCACCCTGACTAGCGCAGGCACAGATACGCAGTATTTT. Translated, it gives CASTLTSAGTDTQYF. Based on the CDR3 plus reference TRBV9 and TRBJ2-3, the full variable domain is DSGVTQTPKHLITATGQRVTLRCSPRSGDLSVYWYQQSLDQGLQFLIQYYNGEERAKGNILERFSAQQFPDLHSELNLSSLELGDSALYFCASTLTSAGTDTQYFGPGTRLTVL.

In its sample, this clonotype was seen once. V gene TRBV7-9 combines with J gene TRBJ2-1; D remains unclear. CDR1 is SEHNR, CDR2 FQNEAQ, per germline (reference sequence). V lost 2 bases, J lost 5 bases, and 13 bases lay in between. The CDR3 length is 15 residues. The chain's CDR3 is CASSLKGRQDNEQFF. The CDR3 DNA sequence: TGTGCCAGCAGCTTAAAGGGAAGGCAGGACAATGAGCAGTTCTTC.